A single sample is the source of the 17 T cell receptor beta chains below, sequenced in a study of blood T cell dynamics during melanoma immunotherapy. The data were produced by immunoSEQ multiplex PCR, yet TCRdb's version contains in-frame clones alone and is incomplete. This sample has roughly 14,000 clones, with 70% to 90% found just once. The time point was: week 3, after first cycle of checkpoint inhibitor. Sequencing used blood, obtained from a patient treated with checkpoint blockade. The receptors shown here come from a human donor with melanoma.

The rearrangement links TRBV5-1 to TRBJ2-1, with TRBD1 matching 9 bases. The CDR3 extends over 15 amino acids. Trimming at V came to 4 bases and at J to 4 bases, leaving 6 bases not matched to a gene. Per germline, CDR1 SGHRS and CDR2 YFSETQ. Written as DNA, the CDR3 is TGCGCCAGCAGCATCGACAGGGGGAGTTACAATGAGCAGTTCTTC. This translates into CASSIDRGSYNEQFF.

This chain connects TRBV5-1 to TRBJ2-3; 7 bases agree with TRBD2. The CDR3 is 15 amino acids. Germline V gene sequence: CDR1 SGHRS, CDR2 YFSETQ. V gave up 3 bases and J gave up 5 bases; unmatched junction bases: 9. The CDR3 nucleotides are TGCGCCAGCAGCTCCTCTTCCCCGGGGGGAGATACGCAGTATTTT. Protein: CASSSSSPGGDTQYF. Drawing the rest from reference TRBV5-1 and TRBJ2-3, the complete variable domain is KAGVTQTPRYLIKTRGQQVTLSCSPISGHRSVSWYQQTPGQGLQFLFEYFSETQRNKGNFPGRFSGRQFSNSRSEMNVSTLELGDSALYLCASSSSSPGGDTQYFGPGTRLTVL.

The chain combines TRBV7-9 with TRBJ2-3, with D unresolved. The CDR3 loop spans 12 amino acids. Between the trimmed V and J ends, which lost 3 bases and 0 bases, there was a span of 1 base. Germline loops: CDR1 SEHNR, CDR2 FQNEAQ (reference sequence). The CDR3 DNA reads as TGTGCCAGCAGCTTCAGCACAGATACGCAGTATTTT. Its protein product is CASSFSTDTQYF.

This chain connects TRBV28 to TRBJ1-5; 10 bases fit TRBD1. The CDR3 totals 14 residues. V was clipped by 6 bases and J by 6 bases; unmatched bases: 5. The germline CDR1 and CDR2 sequences are MDHEN and SYDVKM. CDR3 region: CASSPGQGGQPQHF. CDR3 in DNA: TGTGCCAGCAGCCCCGGACAGGGGGGTCAGCCCCAGCATTTT.

The V call is TRBV10-3, the J call TRBJ1-1; D remains ambiguous. The CDR3 consists of 13 residues. Trimming pared 8 bases from V and 2 bases from J, leaving 12 bases between. Germline V gene sequence: CDR1 ENHRY, CDR2 SYGVKD. CDR3 sequence: CAISLGSNTEAFF. As DNA, the CDR3 is TGTGCCATCTCGCTTGGGAGCAACACTGAAGCTTTCTTT.

This chain joins TRBV28 and TRBJ2-2; 14 nucleotides agree with TRBD2. CDR3 size: 17 residues. Per germline, CDR1 MDHEN and CDR2 SYDVKM. V shed 6 bases and J 5 bases; nucleotides not matched to a gene: 8. The CDR3, as DNA: TGTGCCAGCAGCTCGGGACTAGCGGGAGTCGAAACCGGGGAGCTGTTTTTT. It is translated as CASSSGLAGVETGELFF. The full variable domain, in which reference TRBV28 and TRBJ2-2 provide the parts outside the CDR3, is DVKVTQSSRYLVKRTGEKVFLECVQDMDHENMFWYRQDPGLGLRLIYFSYDVKMKEKGDIPEGYSVSREKKERFSLILESASTNQTSMYLCASSSGLAGVETGELFFGEGSRLTVL.

This rearrangement joins TRBV15 to TRBJ2-4, with 9 bases lining up with TRBD2. The CDR3 runs 17 residues. V was pared by 1 base and J by 6 bases, with 10 bases of the junction left unmatched. In germline, CDR1 is LNHNV, CDR2 YYDKDF (reference sequence). The CDR3 DNA follows: TGTGCCACCAGCAGAGGAATTGGCGGGAGGGCCGGAAACATTCAGTACTTC. It encodes CATSRGIGGRAGNIQYF.

The chain combines TRBV19 with TRBJ2-7, with D perhaps matching TRBD2 (6 bases). This CDR3 is built from 16 residues. V lost 4 bases to trimming and J lost 0 bases, with 16 bases between them. CDR1 LNHDA and CDR2 SQIVND come from the germline V gene (reference sequence). Written as DNA, the CDR3 is TGTGCCAGTAGTACACCCCCCTGGCGGGACTCCTACGAGCAGTACTTC. Protein product: CASSTPPWRDSYEQYF. The whole variable domain, remainder taken from reference TRBV19 and TRBJ2-7, is DGGITQSPKYLFRKEGQNVTLSCEQNLNHDAMYWYRQDPGQGLRLIYYSQIVNDFQKGDIAEGYSVSREKKESFPLTVTSAQKNPTAFYLCASSTPPWRDSYEQYFGPGTRLTVT.

The chain recombines TRBV5-1 with TRBJ2-3; D gene unclear. The CDR3 is made up of 14 amino acids. Trimming took off 2 bases at V and 4 bases at J, with 11 bases between the two ends. The V gene's germline CDR1 is SGHRS and CDR2 YFSETQ. The CDR3: CASSFGQAADTQYF. CDR3 in DNA: TGCGCCAGCAGCTTCGGTCAGGCGGCAGATACGCAGTATTTT.

This clone was found a few times. The rearrangement uses TRBV14 and TRBJ1-1, with a tentative D call TRBD1 (5 bases). Germline CDR1 reads SGHDN; CDR2 reads FVKESK. V dropped 4 bases and J dropped 11 bases, with 20 bases sitting between them. CDR3 length: 14 amino acids. The CDR3 DNA is TGTGCCAGCAGCCCCACAACCGTCGGGGCGAGGGCTTTCTTT. It encodes CASSPTTVGARAFF.

The chain links TRBV7-6 to TRBJ1-1; possibly TRBD1 for D (6 bases). Germline-derived CDR1 and CDR2 are SGHVS and FNYEAQ. The ends were cut back, 5 bases at V and 5 bases at J, with 27 bases in the middle. The CDR3 totals 18 residues. CDR3 coding DNA: TGTGCCAGCAGCCCCAAGACGCGACAGGATTTGCAGGTTACTGAAGCTTTCTTT. This translates into CASSPKTRQDLQVTEAFF.

The gene calls are TRBV6-1 and TRBJ2-7, with TRBD1 as a possible D gene (5 bases). The germline V and J ends were trimmed by 6 bases and 2 bases, with 14 bases remaining between them. The CDR3 totals 14 residues. Germline V gene data show CDR1 as MNHNS and CDR2 as SASEGT. DNA of the CDR3: TGTGCCAGCAGATTAGCTGGGGCGACCTACGAGCAGTACTTC. Its translation: CASRLAGATYEQYF.

The chain combines TRBV9 with TRBJ1-2; 8 nucleotides align to TRBD1. The germline gives CDR1 SGDLS, CDR2 YYNGEE. This CDR3 is 16 amino acids long. V was pared by 4 bases and J by 0 bases, with 8 bases of the junction left unmatched. The CDR3 reads CASSTRTGKTNYGYTF. The DNA for the CDR3 is TGTGCCAGCAGCACCAGGACAGGGAAAACTAACTATGGCTACACCTTC.

CDR3 in amino acids: CASSLLISAGTTDTQYF. The CDR3 DNA reads TGTGCCAGCAGTTTATTGATCTCTGCGGGGACCACAGATACGCAGTATTTT. This chain links TRBV28 with TRBJ2-3, with D perhaps matching TRBD2 (6 bases). Trimming took off 1 base at V and 2 bases at J, with 16 bases between the two ends. CDR1 and CDR2 from the germline V gene are MDHEN and SYDVKM. The CDR3 has 17 amino acids.

The genes are TRBV2 and TRBJ2-7; 7 nucleotides align to TRBD2. The CDR3 has 14 residues. V shed 8 bases and J 0 bases; nucleotides not matched to a gene: 7. Per the germline V gene, CDR1 is SNHLY and CDR2 is FYNNEI. CDR3 loop: CASDPGGTSYEQYF. CDR3 DNA sequence: TGTGCCAGCGACCCGGGGGGAACCTCCTACGAGCAGTACTTC.

The chain recombines TRBV5-1 with TRBJ2-3; D possibly corresponds to TRBD2 (5 bases). This CDR3 comprises 14 residues. CDR1 and CDR2 (germline): SGHRS, YFSETQ. V was trimmed by 3 bases and J by 2 bases, leaving 10 bases between them. The CDR3 loop reads CASSSGRNTDTQYF. As DNA, the CDR3 is TGCGCCAGCAGCTCGGGGAGAAACACAGATACGCAGTATTTT.

This clone was seen a single time. The chain couples TRBV5-6 to TRBJ1-3; maybe TRBD1 (5 bases). CDR3 length: 17 amino acids. Germline V gene sequence: CDR1 SGHDT, CDR2 YYEEEE. The ends were cut back, 3 bases at V and 0 bases at J, with 16 bases in the middle. Here the CDR3 reads CASSWGRGSLSGNTIYF. In DNA, the CDR3 is TGTGCCAGCAGCTGGGGGAGGGGATCCCTCTCTGGAAACACCATATATTTT.